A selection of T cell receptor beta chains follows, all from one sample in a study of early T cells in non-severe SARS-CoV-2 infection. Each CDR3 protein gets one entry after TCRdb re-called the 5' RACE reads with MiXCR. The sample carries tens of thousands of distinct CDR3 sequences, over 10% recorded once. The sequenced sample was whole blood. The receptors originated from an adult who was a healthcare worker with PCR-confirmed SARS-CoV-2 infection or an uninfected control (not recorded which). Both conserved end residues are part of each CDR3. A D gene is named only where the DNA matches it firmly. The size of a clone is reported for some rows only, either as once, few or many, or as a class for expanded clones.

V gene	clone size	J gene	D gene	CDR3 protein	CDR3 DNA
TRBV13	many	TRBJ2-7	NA	CASSPGTASYEQYF	TGTGCCAGCAGCCCCGGGACTGCCTCCTACGAGCAGTACTTC
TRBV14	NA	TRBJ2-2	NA	CASSHQNTGELFF	TGTGCCAGCAGCCACCAGAACACCGGGGAGCTGTTTTTT
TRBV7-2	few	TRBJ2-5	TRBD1	CASSVQSGTGGETQYF	TGTGCCAGCAGCGTTCAATCCGGGACAGGGGGCGAGACCCAGTACTTC
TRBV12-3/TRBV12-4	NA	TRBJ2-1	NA	CASTDPVGSNEQFF	TGTGCCAGCACCGACCCGGTAGGGAGCAATGAGCAGTTCTTC
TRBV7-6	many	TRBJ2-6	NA	CASSRSGANVLTF	TGTGCCAGCAGCCGCTCTGGGGCCAACGTCCTGACTTTC
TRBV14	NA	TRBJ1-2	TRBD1	CASSQAGTAYGYTF	TGTGCCAGCAGCCAGGCCGGGACAGCCTATGGCTACACCTTC
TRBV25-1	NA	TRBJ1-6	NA	CASLPRGVNNSPLHF	TGTGCCAGCCTACCGAGAGGGGTAAATAATTCACCCCTCCACTTT
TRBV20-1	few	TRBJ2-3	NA	CSARLAGYPADQDTQYF	TGCAGTGCTAGACTCGCGGGCTACCCCGCGGATCAGGATACGCAGTATTTT
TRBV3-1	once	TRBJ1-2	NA	CASSPYTQGANYGYTF	TGTGCCAGCAGCCCATATACACAGGGAGCTAACTATGGCTACACCTTC
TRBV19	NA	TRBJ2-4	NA	CASSIGIGAGNIQYF	TGTGCCAGTAGTATAGGAATAGGGGCCGGGAACATTCAGTACTTC
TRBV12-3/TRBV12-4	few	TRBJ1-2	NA	CASRGLTSGYTF	TGTGCCAGCAGGGGCTTGACTAGCGGCTACACCTTC
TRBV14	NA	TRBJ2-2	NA	CASSPPNPNTGELFF	TGTGCCAGCAGCCCCCCTAATCCGAACACCGGGGAGCTGTTTTTT
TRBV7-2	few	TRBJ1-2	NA	CASSLARGADYGYTF	TGTGCCAGCAGCTTAGCGCGAGGGGCGGACTATGGCTACACCTTC
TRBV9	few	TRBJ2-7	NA	CASSVSHSYEQYF	TGTGCCAGCAGCGTAAGTCACTCCTACGAGCAGTACTTC
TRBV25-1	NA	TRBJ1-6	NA	CASTDGTSLHF	TGTGCCAGCACCGACGGGACGTCGCTCCACTTT
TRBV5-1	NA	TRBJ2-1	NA	CASSSDQRPYNEQFF	TGCGCCAGCAGCTCTGACCAGCGCCCCTACAATGAGCAGTTCTTC
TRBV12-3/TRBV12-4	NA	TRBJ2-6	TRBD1	CASSLTGAGANVLTF	TGTGCCAGCAGTTTAACAGGGGCTGGGGCCAACGTCCTGACTTTC
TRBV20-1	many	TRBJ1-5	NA	CSARGQGEGAQHF	TGCAGTGCTAGAGGGCAGGGTGAGGGAGCCCAGCATTTT
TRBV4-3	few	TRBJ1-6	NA	CASSSTSYNSPLHF	TGCGCCAGCAGCTCAACGTCCTATAATTCACCCCTCCACTTT
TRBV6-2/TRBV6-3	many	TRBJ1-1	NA	CASSYSTVEEPEAFF	TGTGCCAGCAGTTACAGTACTGTTGAGGAGCCTGAAGCTTTCTTT
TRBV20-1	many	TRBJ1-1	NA	CSAMITGSTEAFF	TGCAGTGCTATGATCACAGGGAGTACTGAAGCTTTCTTT
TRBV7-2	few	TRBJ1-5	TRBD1	CASSNRDRGNQPQHF	TGTGCCAGCAGCAACCGGGACAGGGGAAATCAGCCCCAGCATTTT
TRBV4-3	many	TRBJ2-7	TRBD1	CASSPGQGYYEQYF	TGCGCCAGCAGCCCGGGACAGGGGTACTACGAGCAGTACTTC
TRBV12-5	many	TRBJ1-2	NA	CASGSSNYGYTF	TGTGCTAGTGGTTCGAGTAACTATGGCTACACCTTC
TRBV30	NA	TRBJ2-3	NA	CAWNPLGGRADTQYF	TGTGCCTGGAACCCCCTAGGGGGGAGGGCAGATACGCAGTATTTT
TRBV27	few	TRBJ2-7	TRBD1	CASSAPGGEHYEQYF	TGTGCCAGCAGTGCGCCAGGGGGCGAGCACTACGAGCAGTACTTC
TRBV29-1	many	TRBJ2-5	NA	CSTETWGTQYF	TGCAGCACAGAGACATGGGGGACCCAGTACTTC
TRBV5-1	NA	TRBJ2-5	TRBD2	CASSLGLAGMRQETQYF	TGCGCCAGCAGCTTGGGACTAGCGGGGATGCGACAAGAGACCCAGTACTTC
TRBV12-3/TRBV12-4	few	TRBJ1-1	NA	CASQPGMNTEAFF	TGTGCCAGCCAACCAGGGATGAACACTGAAGCTTTCTTT
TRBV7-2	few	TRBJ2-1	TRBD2	CASSLRRGAVEEQFF	TGTGCCAGCAGCTTAAGGCGGGGGGCGGTGGAGGAGCAGTTCTTC
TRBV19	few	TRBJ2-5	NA	CASSERKETQYF	TGTGCCAGTAGTGAACGGAAAGAGACCCAGTACTTC
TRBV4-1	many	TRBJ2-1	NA	CASSQDRGGYNEQFF	TGCGCCAGCAGCCAAGATAGAGGTGGGTACAATGAGCAGTTCTTC
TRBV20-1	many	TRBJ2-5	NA	CSAGRAGSETQYF	TGCAGTGCTGGACGGGCGGGGTCGGAGACCCAGTACTTC
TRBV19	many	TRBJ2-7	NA	CASSMGSGSYEQYF	TGTGCCAGTAGTATGGGGTCTGGCTCCTACGAGCAGTACTTC
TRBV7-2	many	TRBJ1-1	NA	CASRQGRGNTEAFF	TGTGCCAGCAGACAGGGCAGGGGAAACACTGAAGCTTTCTTT